The rows below give T cell receptor beta chains drawn from one sample of a study of blood T cell repertoires in COVID-19. The method was immunoSEQ multiplex PCR; TCRdb's version includes in-frame clones alone and lacks a portion of them. The sample holds under 300,000 clones; more than 75% are singletons and the top ten take over 6%. Sequencing was carried out using peripheral blood. These receptors were obtained from a woman in her 70s with active or convalescent COVID-19. Both conserved end residues are part of each CDR3. D genes are given only for firm matches. Size is stated for part of the rows, as once, few or many counts, or as a class when the clone is expanded.

v_call	clone_size	j_call	d_call	cdr3_aa	cdr3_nt
TRBV18	few	TRBJ1-2	-	CASSLLRTEHGYTF	TGTGCCAGCTCACTCCTCAGGACAGAACATGGCTACACCTTC
TRBV15	-	TRBJ1-5	-	CATTPVRNQPQHF	TGTGCCACCACCCCGGTTCGCAATCAGCCCCAGCATTTT
TRBV5-1	-	TRBJ2-1	-	CASSLDWNEQFF	TGCGCCAGCAGCTTAGACTGGAATGAGCAGTTCTTC
TRBV10-3	-	TRBJ1-2	-	CAISTDANYGYTF	TGTGCCATCAGCACAGACGCTAACTATGGCTACACCTTC
TRBV6-4	once	TRBJ2-5	TRBD1	CASSPQGGQETQYF	TGTGCCAGCAGCCCACAGGGGGGACAAGAGACCCAGTACTTC
TRBV7-9	-	TRBJ1-2	-	CASSLGGGYTF	TGTGCCAGCAGCTTAGGAGGGGGCTACACCTTC
TRBV9	-	TRBJ1-6	TRBD1	CASSPPGQGNSPLHF	TGTGCCAGCAGCCCCCCGGGACAGGGTAATTCACCCCTCCACTTT
TRBV7-9	-	TRBJ2-3	-	CASSPPPSTDTQYF	TGTGCCAGCAGTCCTCCTCCTAGCACAGATACGCAGTATTTT
TRBV6-4	-	TRBJ1-5	-	CASSAEDSSNQPQHF	TGTGCCAGCAGTGCAGAGGACTCCAGCAATCAGCCCCAGCATTTT
TRBV5-1	-	TRBJ1-4	TRBD1	CASSPGQGVSTNEKLFF	TGCGCCAGCAGCCCCGGACAGGGGGTCTCAACTAATGAAAAACTGTTTTTT
TRBV27	-	TRBJ2-3	-	CASSPIDTDTQYF	TGTGCCAGCAGCCCCATAGACACAGATACGCAGTATTTT
TRBV19	-	TRBJ2-4	TRBD1	CASSATGRAKNIQYF	TGTGCCAGTAGTGCGACAGGGCGAGCCAAAAACATTCAGTACTTC
TRBV27	once	TRBJ2-1	TRBD1	CASSLSPGTGYNEQFF	TGTGCCAGCAGCCTTAGCCCCGGGACAGGCTACAATGAGCAGTTCTTC
TRBV5-8	-	TRBJ2-5	TRBD1	CASEPGQTYQETQYF	TGTGCCAGCGAGCCGGGACAGACGTACCAAGAGACCCAGTACTTC
TRBV28	once	TRBJ1-2	-	CASSLGRGYTF	TGTGCCAGCAGTTTAGGGCGCGGCTACACCTTC
TRBV5-8	few	TRBJ1-6	-	CASSLVRGSYNSPLHF	TGTGCCAGCAGCTTGGTCAGGGGATCCTATAATTCACCCCTCCACTTT
TRBV7-2	-	TRBJ2-7	-	CASSRSYEQYF	TGTGCCAGCAGCCGGTCCTACGAGCAGTACTTC
TRBV6-5	once	TRBJ2-7	-	CASSSTGSEQYF	TGTGCCAGCAGTTCCACAGGATCCGAGCAGTACTTC
TRBV7-9	-	TRBJ2-1	TRBD2	CASSPTGGSGGNYNEQFF	TGTGCCAGCAGCCCGACGGGAGGTAGCGGGGGGAATTACAATGAGCAGTTCTTC
TRBV18	-	TRBJ2-7	TRBD1	CASSPPGQGEYEQYF	TGTGCCAGCTCACCCCCGGGACAGGGGGAGTACGAGCAGTACTTC
TRBV11-2	-	TRBJ1-4	TRBD1	CASSSMTGGNEKLFF	TGTGCCAGCAGCTCAATGACAGGGGGAAATGAAAAACTGTTTTTT
TRBV3-1/TRBV3-2	-	TRBJ2-7	-	CARGAQGFGEQYF	TGTGCCCGAGGGGCACAGGGTTTTGGCGAGCAGTACTTC
TRBV5-1	-	TRBJ1-1	TRBD1	CASSLGLIPGQGNTEAFF	TGCGCCAGCAGCTTGGGACTCATACCGGGACAGGGAAACACTGAAGCTTTCTTT
TRBV5-1	-	TRBJ2-2	TRBD1	CASSFGTAASGELFF	TGCGCCAGCAGCTTTGGGACAGCGGCTTCGGGGGAGCTGTTTTTT
TRBV4-2	once	TRBJ2-7	-	CASSPSGPAATYEQYF	TGTGCCAGCAGCCCCTCCGGGCCAGCGGCGACCTACGAGCAGTACTTC
TRBV5-4	-	TRBJ1-1	TRBD1	CASSQPGQGTSEAFF	TGTGCCAGCAGCCAGCCGGGACAGGGTACTTCTGAAGCTTTCTTT
TRBV6-2/TRBV6-3	-	TRBJ2-3	-	CASSYLSTDTQYF	TGTGCCAGCAGTTACCTCAGCACAGATACGCAGTATTTT
TRBV18	-	TRBJ1-5	TRBD1	CASSPGQGAGQPQHF	TGTGCCAGCTCGCCGGGACAGGGGGCCGGTCAGCCCCAGCATTTT
TRBV6-5	-	TRBJ1-1	TRBD1	CASSRTGLTEAFF	TGTGCCAGCAGCCGGACAGGGCTTACTGAAGCTTTCTTT
TRBV3-1/TRBV3-2	-	TRBJ2-3	TRBD2	CASSRASGGGSDTQYF	TGTGCCAGCAGCCGGGCTAGCGGGGGCGGGTCAGATACGCAGTATTTT
TRBV4-1	once	TRBJ1-3	TRBD1	CASSHPGQGRNTIYF	TGCGCCAGCAGCCACCCTGGACAGGGAAGAAACACCATATATTTT
TRBV18	-	TRBJ1-2	TRBD1	CASSRQGYYGYTF	TGTGCCAGCTCACGACAGGGGTATTATGGCTACACCTTC